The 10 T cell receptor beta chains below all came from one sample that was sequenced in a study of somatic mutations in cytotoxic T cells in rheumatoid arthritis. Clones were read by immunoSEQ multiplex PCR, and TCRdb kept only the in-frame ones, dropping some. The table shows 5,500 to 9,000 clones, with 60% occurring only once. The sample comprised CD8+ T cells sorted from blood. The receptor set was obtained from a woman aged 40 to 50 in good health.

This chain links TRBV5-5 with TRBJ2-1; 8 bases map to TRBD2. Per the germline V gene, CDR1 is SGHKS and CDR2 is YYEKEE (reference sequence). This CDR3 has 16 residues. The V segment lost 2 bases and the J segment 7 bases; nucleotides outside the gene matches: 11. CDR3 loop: CASSLGSSGKQNEQFF. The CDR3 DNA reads TGTGCCAGCAGCTTAGGGAGTAGCGGGAAACAGAATGAGCAGTTCTTC.

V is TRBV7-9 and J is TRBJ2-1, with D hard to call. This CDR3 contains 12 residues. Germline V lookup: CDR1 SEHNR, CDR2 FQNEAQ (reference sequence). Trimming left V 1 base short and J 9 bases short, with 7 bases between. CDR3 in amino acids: CASSLGPSEQFF. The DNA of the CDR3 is TGTGCCAGCAGCTTAGGCCCGAGTGAGCAGTTCTTC.

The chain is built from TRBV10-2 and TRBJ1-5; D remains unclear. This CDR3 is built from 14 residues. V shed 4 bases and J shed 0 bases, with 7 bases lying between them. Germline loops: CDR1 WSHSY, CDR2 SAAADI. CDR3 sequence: CASSVDSSNQPQHF. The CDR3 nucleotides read TGCGCCAGCAGTGTGGACTCTAGCAATCAGCCCCAGCATTTT.

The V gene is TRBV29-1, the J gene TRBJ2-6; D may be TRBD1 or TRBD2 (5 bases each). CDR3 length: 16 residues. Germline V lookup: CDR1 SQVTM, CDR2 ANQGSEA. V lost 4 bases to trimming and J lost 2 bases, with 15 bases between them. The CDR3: CSVVGALRPGANVLTF. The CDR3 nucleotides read TGCAGCGTTGTCGGGGCACTTCGCCCTGGGGCCAACGTCCTGACTTTC.

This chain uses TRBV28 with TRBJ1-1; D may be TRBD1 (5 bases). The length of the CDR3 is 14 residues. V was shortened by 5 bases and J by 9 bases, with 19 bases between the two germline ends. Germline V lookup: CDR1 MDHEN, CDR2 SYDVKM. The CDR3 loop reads CASSPGTERPQAFF. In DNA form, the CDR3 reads TGTGCCAGCAGTCCCGGGACGGAGAGACCTCAAGCTTTCTTT.

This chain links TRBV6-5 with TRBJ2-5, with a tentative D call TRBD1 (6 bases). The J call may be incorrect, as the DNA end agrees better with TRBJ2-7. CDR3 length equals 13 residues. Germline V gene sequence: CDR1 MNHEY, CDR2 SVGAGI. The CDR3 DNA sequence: TGTGCCAGCAGTACAGGGCTGGCCTACGAGCAGTACTTC. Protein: CASSTGLAYEQYF.

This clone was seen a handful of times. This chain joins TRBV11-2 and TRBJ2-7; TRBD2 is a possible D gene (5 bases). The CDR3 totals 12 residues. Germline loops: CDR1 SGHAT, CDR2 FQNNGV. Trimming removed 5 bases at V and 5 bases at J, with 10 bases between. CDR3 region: CASSRWTHEQYF. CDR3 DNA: TGTGCCAGCAGCCGATGGACTCACGAGCAGTACTTC.

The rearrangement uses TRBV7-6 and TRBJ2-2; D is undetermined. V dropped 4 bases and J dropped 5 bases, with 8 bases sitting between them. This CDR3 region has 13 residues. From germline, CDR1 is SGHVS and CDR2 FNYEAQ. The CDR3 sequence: CASSSRNTGELFF. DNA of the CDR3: TGTGCCAGCAGCTCGCGGAATACCGGGGAGCTGTTTTTT.

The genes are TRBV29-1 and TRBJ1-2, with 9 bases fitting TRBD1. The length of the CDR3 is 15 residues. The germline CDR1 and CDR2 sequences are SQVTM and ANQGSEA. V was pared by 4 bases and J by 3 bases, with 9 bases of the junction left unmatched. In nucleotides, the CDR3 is TGCAGCGTTGTAAACGACAGGGGGTCCTACTATGGCTACACCTTC. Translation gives CSVVNDRGSYYGYTF. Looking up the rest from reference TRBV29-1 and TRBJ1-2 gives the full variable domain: SAVISQKPSRDICQRGTSLTIQCQVDSQVTMMFWYRQQPGQSLTLIATANQGSEATYESGFVIDKFPISRPNLTFSTLTVSNMSPEDSSIYLCSVVNDRGSYYGYTFGSGTRLTVV.

The CDR3, as DNA: TGTGCCAGCAGAAACTCTGGCGGGAGCCACGGGGGAAACATTCAGTACTTC. Translation: CASRNSGGSHGGNIQYF. The gene calls are TRBV28 and TRBJ2-4; 7 bases are shared with TRBD2. CDR3 size: 17 residues. Germline V lookup: CDR1 MDHEN, CDR2 SYDVKM. V lost 6 bases and J lost 6; bases outside the gene matches: 17.